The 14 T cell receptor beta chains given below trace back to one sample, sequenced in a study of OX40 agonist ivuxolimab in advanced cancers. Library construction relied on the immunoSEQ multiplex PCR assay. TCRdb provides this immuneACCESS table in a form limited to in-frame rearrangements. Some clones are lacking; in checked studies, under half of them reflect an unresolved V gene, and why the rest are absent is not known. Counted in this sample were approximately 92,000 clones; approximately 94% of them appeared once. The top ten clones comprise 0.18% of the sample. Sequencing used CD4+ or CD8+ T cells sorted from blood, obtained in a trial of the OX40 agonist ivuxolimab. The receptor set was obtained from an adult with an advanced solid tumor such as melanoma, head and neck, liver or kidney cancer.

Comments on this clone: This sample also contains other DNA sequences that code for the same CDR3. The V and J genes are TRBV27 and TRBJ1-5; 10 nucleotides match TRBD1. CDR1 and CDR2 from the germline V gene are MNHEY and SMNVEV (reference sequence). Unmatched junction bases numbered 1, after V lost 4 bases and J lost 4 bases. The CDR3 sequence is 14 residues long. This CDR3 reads CASSSGQGNQPQHF. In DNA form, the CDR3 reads TGTGCCAGCAGTTCGGGACAGGGGAATCAGCCCCAGCATTTT.

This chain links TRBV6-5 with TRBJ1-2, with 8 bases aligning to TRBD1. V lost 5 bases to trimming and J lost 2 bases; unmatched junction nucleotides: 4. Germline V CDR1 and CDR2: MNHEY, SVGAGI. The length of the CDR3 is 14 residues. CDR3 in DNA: TGTGCCAGCAGTGGACGGACAGGGAACTATGGCTACACCTTC. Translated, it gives CASSGRTGNYGYTF.

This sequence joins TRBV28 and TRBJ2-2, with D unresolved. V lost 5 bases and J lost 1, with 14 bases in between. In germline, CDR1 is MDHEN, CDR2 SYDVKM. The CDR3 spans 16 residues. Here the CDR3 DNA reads TGTGCCAGCAGTCCTAACCCCCGGGTGAACACCGGGGAGCTGTTTTTT. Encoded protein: CASSPNPRVNTGELFF.

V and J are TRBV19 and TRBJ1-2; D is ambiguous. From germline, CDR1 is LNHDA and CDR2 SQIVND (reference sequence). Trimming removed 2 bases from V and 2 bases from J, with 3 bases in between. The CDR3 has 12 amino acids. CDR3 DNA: TGTGCCAGTAGTATACTAAACTATGGCTACACCTTC. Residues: CASSILNYGYTF.

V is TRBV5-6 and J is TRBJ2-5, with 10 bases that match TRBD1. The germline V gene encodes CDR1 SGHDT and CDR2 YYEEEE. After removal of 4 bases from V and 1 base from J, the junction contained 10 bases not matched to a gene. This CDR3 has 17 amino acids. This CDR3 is CASSLGGGTGAQETQYF. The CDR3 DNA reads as TGTGCCAGCAGCCTTGGGGGAGGGACAGGGGCCCAAGAGACCCAGTACTTC.

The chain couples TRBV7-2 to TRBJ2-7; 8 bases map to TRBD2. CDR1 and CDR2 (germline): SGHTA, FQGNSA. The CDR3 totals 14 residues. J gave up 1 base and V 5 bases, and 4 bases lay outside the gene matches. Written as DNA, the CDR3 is TGTGCCAGCAGCGTACGGGGGGGGTCCTACGAGCAGTACTTC. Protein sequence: CASSVRGGSYEQYF.

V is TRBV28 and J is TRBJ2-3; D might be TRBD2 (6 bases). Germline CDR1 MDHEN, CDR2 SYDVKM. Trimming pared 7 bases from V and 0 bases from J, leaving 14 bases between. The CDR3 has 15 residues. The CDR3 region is CASTYGGTSTDTQYF. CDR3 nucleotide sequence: TGTGCCAGCACCTATGGCGGGACTAGCACAGATACGCAGTATTTT.

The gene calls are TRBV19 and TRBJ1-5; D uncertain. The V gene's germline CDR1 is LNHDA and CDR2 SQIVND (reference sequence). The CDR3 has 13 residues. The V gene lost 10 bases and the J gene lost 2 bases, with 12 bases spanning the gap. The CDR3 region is CATGGTGNQPQHF. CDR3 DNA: TGTGCCACCGGAGGAACGGGCAATCAGCCCCAGCATTTT.

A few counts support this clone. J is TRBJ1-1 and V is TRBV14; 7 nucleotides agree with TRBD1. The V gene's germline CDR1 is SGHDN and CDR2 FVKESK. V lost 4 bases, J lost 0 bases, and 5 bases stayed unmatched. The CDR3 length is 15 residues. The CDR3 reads CASSLPGQLNTEAFF. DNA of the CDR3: TGTGCCAGCAGCCTTCCGGGACAGCTGAACACTGAAGCTTTCTTT.

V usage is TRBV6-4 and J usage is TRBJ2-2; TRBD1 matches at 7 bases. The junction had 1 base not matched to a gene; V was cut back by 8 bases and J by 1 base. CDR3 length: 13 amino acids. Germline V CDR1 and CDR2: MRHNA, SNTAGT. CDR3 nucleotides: TGTGCCAGCGGGGACAGGAACACCGGGGAGCTGTTTTTT. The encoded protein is CASGDRNTGELFF.

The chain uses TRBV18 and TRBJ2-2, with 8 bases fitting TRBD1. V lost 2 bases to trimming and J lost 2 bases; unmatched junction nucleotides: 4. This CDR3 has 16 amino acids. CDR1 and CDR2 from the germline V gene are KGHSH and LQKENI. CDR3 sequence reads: CASSPDPGGNTGELFF. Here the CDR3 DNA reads TGTGCCAGCTCACCAGATCCAGGGGGCAACACCGGGGAGCTGTTTTTT.

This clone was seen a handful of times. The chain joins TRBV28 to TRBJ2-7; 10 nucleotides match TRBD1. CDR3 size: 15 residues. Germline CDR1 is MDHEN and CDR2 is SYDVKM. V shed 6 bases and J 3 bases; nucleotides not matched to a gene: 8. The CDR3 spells CASRSTGGLNYEQYF. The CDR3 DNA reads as TGTGCCAGCAGGTCGACAGGGGGCCTGAACTACGAGCAGTACTTC.

This CDR3 reads CASTPGGSYNYGYTF. CDR3 sequence (DNA): TGTGCCAGCACCCCGGGGGGCAGTTATAACTATGGCTACACCTTC. The chain has TRBV5-4 and TRBJ1-2; maybe TRBD1 (6 bases). The CDR3 loop spans 15 amino acids. V lost 6 bases and J lost 1, with 16 bases in between. Germline CDR1 is SGHNT and CDR2 is YYREEE (reference sequence).

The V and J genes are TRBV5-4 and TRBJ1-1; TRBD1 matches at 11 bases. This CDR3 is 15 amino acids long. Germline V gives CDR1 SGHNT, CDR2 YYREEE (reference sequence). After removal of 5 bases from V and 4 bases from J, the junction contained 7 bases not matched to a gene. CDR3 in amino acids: CASRYAGTGGTEAFF. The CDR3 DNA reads TGTGCCAGCAGGTATGCCGGGACAGGGGGCACTGAAGCTTTCTTT.